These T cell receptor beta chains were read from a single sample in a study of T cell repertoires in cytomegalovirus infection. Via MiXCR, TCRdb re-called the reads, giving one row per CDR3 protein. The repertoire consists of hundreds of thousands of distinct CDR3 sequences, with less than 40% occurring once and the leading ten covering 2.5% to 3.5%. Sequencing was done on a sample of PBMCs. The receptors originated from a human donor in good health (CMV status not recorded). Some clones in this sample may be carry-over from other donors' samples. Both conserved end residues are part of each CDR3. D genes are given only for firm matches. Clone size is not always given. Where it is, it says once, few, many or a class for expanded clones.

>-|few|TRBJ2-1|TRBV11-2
CASSPTVGYNEQFF
TGTGCCAGCAGCCCCACGGTGGGCTACAATGAGCAGTTCTTC
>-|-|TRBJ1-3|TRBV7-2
CASSSRHWSSGNTIYF
TGTGCCAGCAGCTCACGTCACTGGAGCTCTGGAAACACCATATATTTT
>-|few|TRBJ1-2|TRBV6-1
CASRGSAGGYTF
TGTGCCAGCAGGGGCTCTGCTGGTGGCTACACCTTC
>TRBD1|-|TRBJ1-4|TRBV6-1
CASTNYGTDNEKLFF
TGTGCCAGCACCAACTATGGGACAGATAATGAAAAACTGTTTTTT
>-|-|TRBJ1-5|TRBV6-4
CASSDVWGNQPQHF
TGTGCCAGCAGTGACGTGTGGGGCAATCAGCCCCAGCATTTT
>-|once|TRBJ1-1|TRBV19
CASSIASGTEAFF
TGTGCCAGTAGTATAGCATCGGGCACTGAAGCTTTCTTT
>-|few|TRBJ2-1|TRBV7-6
CASSDRDNYNEQFF
TGTGCCAGCAGCGACCGGGACAACTACAATGAGCAGTTCTTC
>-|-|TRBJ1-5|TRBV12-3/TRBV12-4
CASSGRGAGNQPQHF
TGTGCCAGCAGTGGTCGGGGGGCGGGCAATCAGCCCCAGCATTTT
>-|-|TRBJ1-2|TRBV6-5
CASSQGIPQYGYTF
TGTGCCAGCAGTCAAGGGATTCCACAATATGGCTACACCTTC
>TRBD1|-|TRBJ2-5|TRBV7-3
CASSLFGQAVRETQYF
TGTGCCAGCAGCTTATTTGGACAGGCCGTCAGGGAGACCCAGTACTTC
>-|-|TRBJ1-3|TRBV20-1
CSASSLGTASGNTIYF
TGCAGTGCTAGTTCCCTCGGTACCGCCTCTGGAAACACCATATATTTT
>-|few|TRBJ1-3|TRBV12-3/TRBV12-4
CASSGQGNSGNTIYF
TGTGCCAGCAGTGGTCAGGGAAACTCTGGAAACACCATATATTTT
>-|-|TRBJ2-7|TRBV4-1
CASSQGKGSYEQYF
TGCGCCAGCAGCCAAGGGAAGGGGTCCTACGAGCAGTACTTC
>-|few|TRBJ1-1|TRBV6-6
CASSYSPIGTEAFF
TGTGCCAGCAGTTACTCGCCCATCGGCACTGAAGCTTTCTTT
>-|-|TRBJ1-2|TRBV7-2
CASSLSSGKESYGYTF
TGTGCCAGCAGCTTGTCCTCCGGCAAGGAATCCTATGGCTACACCTTC
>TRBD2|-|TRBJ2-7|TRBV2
CASSEGETSGLEQYF
TGTGCCAGCAGTGAAGGGGAGACTAGCGGCCTCGAGCAGTACTTC
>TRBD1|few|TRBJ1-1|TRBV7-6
CASSLGQGAPEAFF
TGTGCCAGCAGCTTAGGTCAGGGGGCCCCTGAAGCTTTCTTT
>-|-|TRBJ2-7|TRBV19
CASSIGRGGSYEQYF
TGTGCCAGTAGTATTGGAAGGGGGGGCTCCTACGAGCAGTACTTC
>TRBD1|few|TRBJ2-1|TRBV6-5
CASSEAGTAYNEQFF
TGTGCCAGCAGTGAGGCCGGGACAGCCTACAATGAGCAGTTCTTC
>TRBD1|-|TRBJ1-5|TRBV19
CASSIAEGAIQPQHF
TGTGCCAGTAGTATAGCGGAGGGGGCGATTCAGCCCCAGCATTTT
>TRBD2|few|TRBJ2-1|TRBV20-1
CSAFTSGRAFSSYNEQFF
TGCAGTGCTTTTACTAGCGGGAGGGCTTTCAGCTCCTACAATGAGCAGTTCTTC
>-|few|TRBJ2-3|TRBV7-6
CASSQIPKGVGTDTQYF
TGTGCCAGCAGCCAAATCCCAAAAGGAGTGGGCACAGATACGCAGTATTTT
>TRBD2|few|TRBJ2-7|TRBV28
CASSFGKVAGLYEQYF
TGTGCCAGCAGTTTCGGAAAAGTAGCGGGCCTATACGAGCAGTACTTC
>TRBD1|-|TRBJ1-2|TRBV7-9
CASSPLRDRGSRDYGYTF
TGTGCCAGCAGCCCCTTGCGAGACAGGGGTAGTAGGGACTATGGCTACACCTTC
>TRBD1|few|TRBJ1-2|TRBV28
CATVEGAGYTF
TGTGCCACGGTTGAGGGGGCCGGCTACACCTTC
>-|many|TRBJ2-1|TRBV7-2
CASSSRAHNEQFF
TGTGCCAGCAGCTCGCGCGCGCACAATGAGCAGTTCTTC
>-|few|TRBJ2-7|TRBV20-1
CSAPITYEQYF
TGCAGTGCCCCTATCACCTACGAGCAGTACTTC
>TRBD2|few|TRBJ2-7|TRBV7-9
CASSSGTSGRASSYEQYF
TGTGCCAGCAGCTCCGGGACTAGCGGGAGGGCGAGCTCCTACGAGCAGTACTTC
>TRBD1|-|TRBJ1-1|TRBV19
CASSLRGLGLNTEAFF
TGTGCCAGTAGCCTCAGGGGGCTAGGCCTGAACACTGAAGCTTTCTTT
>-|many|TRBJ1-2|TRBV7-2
CASSPAAGVGYTF
TGTGCCAGCAGCCCCGCAGCAGGGGTTGGCTACACCTTC
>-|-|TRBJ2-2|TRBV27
CASSPQGGFGGELFF
TGTGCCAGCAGTCCACAGGGAGGGTTCGGCGGGGAGCTGTTTTTT
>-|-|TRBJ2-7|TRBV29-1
CSVEVADSYEQYF
TGCAGCGTTGAAGTAGCGGATTCCTACGAGCAGTACTTC
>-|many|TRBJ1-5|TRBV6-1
CASRTGNQPQHF
TGTGCCAGCCGAACAGGAAATCAGCCCCAGCATTTT
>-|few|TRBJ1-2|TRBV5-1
CASSFGAEGNGYTF
TGCGCCAGCAGCTTTGGAGCCGAGGGAAATGGCTACACCTTC
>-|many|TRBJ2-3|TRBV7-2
CASSLHFSSHRTDTQYF
TGTGCCAGCAGCCTTCACTTTTCCAGCCACCGCACAGATACGCAGTATTTT
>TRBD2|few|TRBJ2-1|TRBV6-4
CASSDYFGGRTYNEQFF
TGTGCCAGCAGTGACTATTTTGGCGGGAGGACGTACAATGAGCAGTTCTTC
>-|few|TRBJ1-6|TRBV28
CASKGPDPYNSPLHF
TGTGCCAGCAAGGGACCTGACCCCTATAATTCACCCCTCCACTTT
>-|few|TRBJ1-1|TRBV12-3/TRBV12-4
CASSEVSEAFF
TGTGCCAGCAGCGAGGTCTCTGAAGCTTTCTTT
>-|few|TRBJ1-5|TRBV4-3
CASSQDHMGGGQPQHF
TGCGCCAGCAGCCAAGATCACATGGGCGGGGGTCAGCCCCAGCATTTT
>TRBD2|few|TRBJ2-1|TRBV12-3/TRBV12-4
CASSLGIAGAYNEQFF
TGTGCCAGCAGTTTAGGGATAGCGGGGGCCTACAATGAGCAGTTCTTC
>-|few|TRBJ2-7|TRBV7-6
CASSLESGQGYEQYF
TGTGCCAGCAGCTTAGAATCGGGGCAGGGCTACGAGCAGTACTTC
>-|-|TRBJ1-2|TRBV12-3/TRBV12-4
CASSPRAGLTAYYGYTF
TGTGCCAGCAGTCCACGGGCAGGGTTAACTGCGTACTATGGCTACACCTTC
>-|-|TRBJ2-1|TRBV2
CASSVEVSSYNEQFF
TGTGCCAGCAGTGTGGAGGTGAGCTCCTACAATGAGCAGTTCTTC
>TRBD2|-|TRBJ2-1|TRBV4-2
CASSQGTSGGREQFF
TGTGCCAGCAGCCAAGGGACTAGCGGGGGCAGGGAGCAGTTCTTC
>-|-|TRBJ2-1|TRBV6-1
CASSEKVHQGNNEQFF
TGTGCCAGCAGTGAAAAGGTCCACCAGGGGAACAATGAGCAGTTCTTC
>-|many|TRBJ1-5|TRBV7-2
CASSLVGTQNSNQPQHF
TGTGCCAGCAGCTTAGTCGGGACCCAAAATAGCAATCAGCCCCAGCATTTT
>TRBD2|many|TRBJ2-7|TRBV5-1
CASSLTPAGVGGSSYEQYF
TGCGCCAGCAGCTTGACGCCGGCGGGGGTCGGTGGGAGCTCCTACGAGCAGTACTTC
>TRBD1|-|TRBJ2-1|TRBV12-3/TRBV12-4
CASSSGGQGEISQFF
TGTGCCAGCAGTTCGGGGGGACAGGGGGAAATCTCGCAGTTCTTC
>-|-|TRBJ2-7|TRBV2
CASSRAGQTYEQYF
TGTGCCAGCAGTAGGGCGGGACAGACTTACGAGCAGTACTTC
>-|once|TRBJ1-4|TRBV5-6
CASSLGGEPEKLFF
TGTGCCAGCAGCTTGGGAGGGGAACCCGAAAAACTGTTTTTT
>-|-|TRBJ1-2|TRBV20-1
CSAVRVRGYGYTF
TGCAGTGCTGTAAGGGTGAGAGGCTATGGCTACACCTTC
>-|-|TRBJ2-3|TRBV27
CASSLERPIDTQYF
TGTGCCAGCAGTTTAGAAAGGCCCATAGATACGCAGTATTTT
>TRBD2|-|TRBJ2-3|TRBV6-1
CASSALAGGPADTQYF
TGTGCCAGCAGTGCCTTAGCGGGAGGGCCAGCAGATACGCAGTATTTT